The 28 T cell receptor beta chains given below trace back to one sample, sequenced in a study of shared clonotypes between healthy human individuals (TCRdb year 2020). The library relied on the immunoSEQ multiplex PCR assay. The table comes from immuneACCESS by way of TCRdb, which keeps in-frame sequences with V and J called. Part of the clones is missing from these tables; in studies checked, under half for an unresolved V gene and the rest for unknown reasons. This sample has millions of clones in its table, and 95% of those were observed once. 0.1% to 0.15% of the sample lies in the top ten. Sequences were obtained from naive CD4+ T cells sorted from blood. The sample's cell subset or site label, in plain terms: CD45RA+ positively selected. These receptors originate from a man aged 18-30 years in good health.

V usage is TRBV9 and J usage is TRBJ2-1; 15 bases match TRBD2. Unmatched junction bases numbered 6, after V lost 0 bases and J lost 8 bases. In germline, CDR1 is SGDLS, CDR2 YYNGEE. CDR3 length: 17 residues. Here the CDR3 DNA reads TGTGCCAGCAGCGTAGGGGGACTAGCGGGAGGTTCCGATGAGCAGTTCTTC. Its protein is CASSVGGLAGGSDEQFF.

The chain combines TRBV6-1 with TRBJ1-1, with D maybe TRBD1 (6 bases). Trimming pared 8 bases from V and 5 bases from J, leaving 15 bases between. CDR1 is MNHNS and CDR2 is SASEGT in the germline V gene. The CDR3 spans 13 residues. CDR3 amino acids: CASDRGGNTEAFF. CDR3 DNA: TGTGCCAGCGATCGAGGGGGGAATACTGAAGCTTTCTTT.

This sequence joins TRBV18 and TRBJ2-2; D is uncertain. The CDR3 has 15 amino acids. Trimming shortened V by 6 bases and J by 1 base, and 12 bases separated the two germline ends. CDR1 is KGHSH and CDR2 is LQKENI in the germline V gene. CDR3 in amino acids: CASSTDRENTGELFF. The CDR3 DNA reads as TGTGCCAGCTCCACAGATCGAGAGAACACCGGGGAGCTGTTTTTT.

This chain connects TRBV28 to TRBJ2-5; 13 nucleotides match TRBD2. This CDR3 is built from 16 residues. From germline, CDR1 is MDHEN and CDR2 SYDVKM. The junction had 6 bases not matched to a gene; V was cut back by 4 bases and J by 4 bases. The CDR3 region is CASSSPRLAGGETQYF. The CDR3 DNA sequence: TGTGCCAGCAGTTCCCCCCGACTAGCGGGAGGAGAGACCCAGTACTTC.

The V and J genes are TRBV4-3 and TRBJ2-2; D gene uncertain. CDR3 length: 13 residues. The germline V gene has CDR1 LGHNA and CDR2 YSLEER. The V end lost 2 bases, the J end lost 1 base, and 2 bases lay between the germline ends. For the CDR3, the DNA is TGCGCCAGCAGCCAACTGAACACCGGGGAGCTGTTTTTT. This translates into CASSQLNTGELFF.

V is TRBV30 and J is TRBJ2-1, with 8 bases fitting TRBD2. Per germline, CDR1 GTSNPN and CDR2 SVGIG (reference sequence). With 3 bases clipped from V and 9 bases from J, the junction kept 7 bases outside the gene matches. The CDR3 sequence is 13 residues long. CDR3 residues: CAWRGRLAGEQFF. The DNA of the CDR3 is TGTGCCTGGAGGGGGAGGCTAGCGGGTGAGCAGTTCTTC. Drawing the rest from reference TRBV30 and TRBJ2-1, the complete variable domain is SQTIHQWPATLVQPVGSPLSLECTVEGTSNPNLYWYRQAAGRGLQLLFYSVGIGQISSEVPQNLSASRPQDRQFILSSKKLLLSDSGFYLCAWRGRLAGEQFFGPGTRLTVL.

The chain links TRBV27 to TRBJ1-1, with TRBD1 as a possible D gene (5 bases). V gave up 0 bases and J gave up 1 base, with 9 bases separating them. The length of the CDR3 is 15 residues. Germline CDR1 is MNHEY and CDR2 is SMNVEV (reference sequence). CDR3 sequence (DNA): TGTGCCAGCAGTTTATCGGGGGGTCCGAACACTGAAGCTTTCTTT. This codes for CASSLSGGPNTEAFF.

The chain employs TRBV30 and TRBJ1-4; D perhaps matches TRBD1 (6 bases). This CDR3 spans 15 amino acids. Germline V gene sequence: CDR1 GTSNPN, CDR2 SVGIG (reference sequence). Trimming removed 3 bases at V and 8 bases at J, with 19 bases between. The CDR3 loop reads CAWSDGTNLWEKLFF. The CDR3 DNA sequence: TGTGCCTGGAGCGACGGGACAAATCTTTGGGAAAAACTGTTTTTT.

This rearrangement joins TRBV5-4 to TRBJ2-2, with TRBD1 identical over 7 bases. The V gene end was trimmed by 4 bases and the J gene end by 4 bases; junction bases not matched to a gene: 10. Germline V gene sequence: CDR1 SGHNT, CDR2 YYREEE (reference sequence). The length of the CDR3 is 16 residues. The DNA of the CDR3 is TGTGCCAGCAGCACAAAGATACAGGGGAGCACCGGGGAGCTGTTTTTT. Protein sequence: CASSTKIQGSTGELFF.

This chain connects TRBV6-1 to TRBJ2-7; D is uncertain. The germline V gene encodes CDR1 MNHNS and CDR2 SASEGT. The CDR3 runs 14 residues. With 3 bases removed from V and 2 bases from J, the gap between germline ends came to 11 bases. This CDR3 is CASSEDPIAYEQYF. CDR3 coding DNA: TGTGCCAGCAGTGAGGACCCCATTGCCTACGAGCAGTACTTC.

Here the CDR3 DNA reads TGTGCCAGCAGTTTGTCCAGGGGATACTACGAGCAGTACTTC. Protein: CASSLSRGYYEQYF. The chain has TRBV27 and TRBJ2-7; a weak D match, TRBD1 (6 bases). Per the germline V gene, CDR1 is MNHEY and CDR2 is SMNVEV (reference sequence). The CDR3 extends over 14 amino acids. V lost 3 bases and J 3 bases, leaving 12 bases between the germline ends.

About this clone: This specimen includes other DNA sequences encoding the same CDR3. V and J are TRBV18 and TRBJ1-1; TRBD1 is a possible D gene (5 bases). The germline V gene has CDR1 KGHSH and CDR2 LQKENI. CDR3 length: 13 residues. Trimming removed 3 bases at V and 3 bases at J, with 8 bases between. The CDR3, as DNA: TGTGCCAGCTCACCTCAGGGTTACACTGAAGCTTTCTTT. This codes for CASSPQGYTEAFF. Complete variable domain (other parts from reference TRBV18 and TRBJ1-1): NAGVMQNPRHLVRRRGQEARLRCSPMKGHSHVYWYRQLPEEGLKFMVYLQKENIIDESGMPKERFSAEFPKEGPSILRIQQVVRGDSAAYFCASSPQGYTEAFFGQGTRLTVV.

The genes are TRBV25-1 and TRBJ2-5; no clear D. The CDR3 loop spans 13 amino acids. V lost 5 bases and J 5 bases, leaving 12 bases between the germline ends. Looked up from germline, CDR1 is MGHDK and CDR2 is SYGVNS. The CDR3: CASSPPYGETQYF. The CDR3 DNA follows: TGTGCCAGCAGTCCTCCTTACGGGGAGACCCAGTACTTC.

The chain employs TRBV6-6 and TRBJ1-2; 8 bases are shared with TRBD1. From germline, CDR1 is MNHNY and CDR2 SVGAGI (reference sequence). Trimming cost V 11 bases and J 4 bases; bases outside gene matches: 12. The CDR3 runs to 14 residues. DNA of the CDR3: TGTGCCTCGAGAACAGGGGGGTCGTTCTATGGCTACACCTTC. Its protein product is CASRTGGSFYGYTF.

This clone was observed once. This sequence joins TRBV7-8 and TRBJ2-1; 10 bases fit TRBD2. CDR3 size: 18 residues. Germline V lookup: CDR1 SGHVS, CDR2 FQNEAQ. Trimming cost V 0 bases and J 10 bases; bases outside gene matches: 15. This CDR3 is CASSLAGSASGRRGEQFF. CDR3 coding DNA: TGTGCCAGCAGCTTAGCAGGATCGGCTAGCGGGAGACGCGGAGAGCAGTTCTTC.

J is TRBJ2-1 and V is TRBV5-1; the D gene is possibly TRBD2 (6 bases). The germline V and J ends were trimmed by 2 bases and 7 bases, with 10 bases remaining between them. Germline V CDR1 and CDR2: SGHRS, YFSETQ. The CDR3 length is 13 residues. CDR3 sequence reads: CASSLGGFNEQFF. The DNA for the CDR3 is TGCGCCAGCAGCTTAGGAGGGTTTAATGAGCAGTTCTTC.

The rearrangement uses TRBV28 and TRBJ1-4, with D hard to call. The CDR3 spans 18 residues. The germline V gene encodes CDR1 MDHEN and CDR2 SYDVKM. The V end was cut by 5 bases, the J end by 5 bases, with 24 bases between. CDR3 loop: CASSKGWFGSSGNEKLFF. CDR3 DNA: TGTGCCAGCAGTAAGGGATGGTTCGGAAGTTCGGGGAATGAAAAACTGTTTTTT.

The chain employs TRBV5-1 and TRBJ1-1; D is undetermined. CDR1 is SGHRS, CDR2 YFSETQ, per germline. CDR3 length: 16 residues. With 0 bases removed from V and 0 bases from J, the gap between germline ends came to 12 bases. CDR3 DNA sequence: TGCGCCAGCAGCTTGGGCCAGATTCTCATGAACACTGAAGCTTTCTTT. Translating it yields CASSLGQILMNTEAFF.

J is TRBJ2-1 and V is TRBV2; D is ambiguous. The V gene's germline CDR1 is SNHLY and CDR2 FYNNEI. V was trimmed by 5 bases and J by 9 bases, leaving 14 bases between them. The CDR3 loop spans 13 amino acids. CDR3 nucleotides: TGTGCCAGCAGTTCCCTCACCTTGGGTGAGCAGTTCTTC. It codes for CASSSLTLGEQFF.

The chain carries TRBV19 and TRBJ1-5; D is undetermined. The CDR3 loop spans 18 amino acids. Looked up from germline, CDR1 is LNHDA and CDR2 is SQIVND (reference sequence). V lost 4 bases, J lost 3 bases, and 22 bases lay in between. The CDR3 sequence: CASSNGKSGSYDNQPQHF. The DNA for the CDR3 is TGTGCCAGTAGTAACGGGAAGAGTGGTAGCTACGACAATCAGCCCCAGCATTTT.

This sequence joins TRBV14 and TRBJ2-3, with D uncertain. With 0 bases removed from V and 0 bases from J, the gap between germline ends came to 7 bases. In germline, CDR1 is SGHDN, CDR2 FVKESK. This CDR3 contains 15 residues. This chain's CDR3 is CASSQEAQSTDTQYF. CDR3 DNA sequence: TGTGCCAGCAGCCAAGAGGCACAAAGCACAGATACGCAGTATTTT.

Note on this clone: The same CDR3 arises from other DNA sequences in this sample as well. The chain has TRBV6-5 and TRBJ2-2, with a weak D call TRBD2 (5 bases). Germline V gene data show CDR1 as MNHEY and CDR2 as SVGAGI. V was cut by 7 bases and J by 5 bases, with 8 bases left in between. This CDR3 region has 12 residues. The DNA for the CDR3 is TGTGCCAGCACCCGCGGGACCGGGGAGCTGTTTTTT. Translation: CASTRGTGELFF.

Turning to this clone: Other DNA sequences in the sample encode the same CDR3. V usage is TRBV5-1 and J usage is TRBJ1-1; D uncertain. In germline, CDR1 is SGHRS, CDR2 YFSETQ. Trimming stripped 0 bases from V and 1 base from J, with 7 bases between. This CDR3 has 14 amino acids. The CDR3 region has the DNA TGCGCCAGCAGCTTGGAGCGTTGGAACACTGAAGCTTTCTTT. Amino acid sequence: CASSLERWNTEAFF.

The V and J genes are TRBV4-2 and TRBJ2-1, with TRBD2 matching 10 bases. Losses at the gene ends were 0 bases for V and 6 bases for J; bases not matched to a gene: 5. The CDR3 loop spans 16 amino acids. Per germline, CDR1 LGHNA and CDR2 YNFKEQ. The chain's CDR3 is CASSQDPASGGNEQFF. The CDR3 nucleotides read TGTGCCAGCAGCCAAGATCCGGCTAGCGGGGGCAATGAGCAGTTCTTC.

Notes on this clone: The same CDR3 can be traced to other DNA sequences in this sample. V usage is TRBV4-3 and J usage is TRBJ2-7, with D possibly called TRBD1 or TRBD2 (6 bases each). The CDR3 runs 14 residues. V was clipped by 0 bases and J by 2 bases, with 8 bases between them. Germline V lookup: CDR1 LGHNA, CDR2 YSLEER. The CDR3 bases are TGCGCCAGCAGCCAAGAGGGGGGCCCCTACGAGCAGTACTTC. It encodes CASSQEGGPYEQYF.

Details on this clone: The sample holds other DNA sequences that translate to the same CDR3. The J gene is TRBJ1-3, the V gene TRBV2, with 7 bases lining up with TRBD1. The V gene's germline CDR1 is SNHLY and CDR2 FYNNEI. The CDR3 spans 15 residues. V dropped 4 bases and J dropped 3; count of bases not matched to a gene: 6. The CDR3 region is CASSGDRVGGNTIYF. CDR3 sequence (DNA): TGTGCCAGCAGTGGTGACAGGGTGGGTGGAAACACCATATATTTT. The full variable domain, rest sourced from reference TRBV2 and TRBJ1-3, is EPEVTQTPSHQVTQMGQEVILRCVPISNHLYFYWYRQILGQKVEFLVSFYNNEISEKSEIFDDQFSVERPDGSNFTLKIRSTKLEDSAMYFCASSGDRVGGNTIYFGEGSWLTVV.

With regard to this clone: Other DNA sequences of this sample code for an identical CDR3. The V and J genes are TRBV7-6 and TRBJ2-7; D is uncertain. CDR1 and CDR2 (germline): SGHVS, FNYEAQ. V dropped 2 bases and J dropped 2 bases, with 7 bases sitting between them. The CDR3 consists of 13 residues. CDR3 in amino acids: CASSLPGTYEQYF. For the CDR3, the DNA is TGTGCCAGCAGCTTACCCGGAACCTACGAGCAGTACTTC.

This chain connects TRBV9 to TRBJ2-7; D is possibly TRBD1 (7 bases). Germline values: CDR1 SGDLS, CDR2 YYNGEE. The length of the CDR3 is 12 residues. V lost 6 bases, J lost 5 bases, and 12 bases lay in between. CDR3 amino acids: CASNRGGNEQYF. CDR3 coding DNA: TGTGCCAGCAACAGGGGAGGTAACGAGCAGTACTTC. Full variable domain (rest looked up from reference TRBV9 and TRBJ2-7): DSGVTQTPKHLITATGQRVTLRCSPRSGDLSVYWYQQSLDQGLQFLIQYYNGEERAKGNILERFSAQQFPDLHSELNLSSLELGDSALYFCASNRGGNEQYFGPGTRLTVT.